This TCR beta chain was retrieved from a study of graft-versus-host responses after intestinal transplantation. Comment on this clone: The antigen remains undetermined.

CDR3 length equals 16 residues. Looked up from germline, CDR1 is SGHTS and CDR2 is YDEGEE. The ends lost 0 bases at V and 5 bases at J; junction bases unmatched: 8. The repertoire was sequenced with immunoSEQ multiplex PCR; TCRdb's copy has only in-frame clones and lacks some. The data hold about 97,000 clones, with less than 95% observed a single time. The material was unstimulated CD8+ T cells sorted from spleen or lymph node cells, obtained before transplant. The TCR was taken from a human donor who was the organ donor for an intestinal transplant. The genes are TRBV5-8 and TRBJ2-1; 7 bases map to TRBD2. The CDR3 here is CASSLGSGGGHNEQFF. In DNA form, the CDR3 reads TGTGCCAGCAGCTTGGGTAGTGGGGGGGGACACAATGAGCAGTTCTTC.